Each of the 10 T cell receptor beta chains below was sequenced from the same sample in a study of shared clonotypes between healthy human individuals (TCRdb year 2020). Receptor libraries were prepared by the immunoSEQ multiplex PCR assay. TCRdb retrieved this table from immuneACCESS and kept in-frame rearrangements only. Not all clones are present; in checked studies, unresolved V genes account for under half, and no reason is known for the remainder. This sample lists about 2.4 million clones; more than 90% were detected once. Over 0.12% of the sample comes from the top ten. The specimen was naive CD4+ T cells sorted from blood. The intended sense of this specimen's cell subset or site label: CD45RA+ positively selected. The receptors derive from a man younger than 35 in good health.

The CDR3 DNA follows: TGTGCCATCAGTGAGTCCCATACACCCTACGAGCAGTACTTC. It yields the protein CAISESHTPYEQYF. The chain combines TRBV10-3 with TRBJ2-7; no firm D call. The CDR3 has 14 amino acids. V lost 0 bases and J 2 bases, leaving 8 bases between the germline ends. Germline V gene sequence: CDR1 ENHRY, CDR2 SYGVKD.

J is TRBJ2-5 and V is TRBV29-1; D might be TRBD1 (6 bases). Trimming left V 4 bases short and J 2 bases short, with 8 bases between. The CDR3 extends over 12 amino acids. From germline, CDR1 is SQVTM and CDR2 ANQGSEA. This CDR3 is CSVGTVQETQYF. The CDR3 region has the DNA TGCAGCGTTGGGACAGTTCAAGAGACCCAGTACTTC.

The gene calls are TRBV5-1 and TRBJ1-1; 8 bases agree with TRBD1. CDR1 is SGHRS and CDR2 is YFSETQ in the germline V gene. The J segment lost 6 bases and the V segment lost 3 bases, leaving 19 bases of the junction unmatched. CDR3 length: 18 residues. CDR3 loop: CASSSTTRVRGQGSEAFF. The CDR3, as DNA: TGCGCCAGCAGCTCCACAACCCGGGTCAGGGGGCAGGGATCTGAAGCTTTCTTT.

About this clone itself: Distinct nucleotide sequences in the sample also encode this CDR3. The CDR3 sequence: CASSVDSGGTETQYF. The DNA of the CDR3 is TGTGCCAGCAGCGTAGATAGCGGGGGGACAGAGACCCAGTACTTC. The genes are TRBV9 and TRBJ2-5; TRBD2 aligns across 10 bases. This CDR3 is built from 15 residues. Germline values: CDR1 SGDLS, CDR2 YYNGEE. Trimming took 0 bases from V and 4 from J; bases not matched to a gene: 3.

This clone appeared a few times. Distinct nucleotide sequences in the sample also encode this CDR3. The chain uses TRBV5-4 and TRBJ1-1, with D maybe TRBD1 (5 bases). Germline V gives CDR1 SGHNT, CDR2 YYREEE (reference sequence). The germline V and J ends were trimmed by 4 bases and 1 base, with 8 bases remaining between them. The CDR3 consists of 13 residues. CDR3 nucleotide sequence: TGTGCCAGCAGCCCAACAGGGAACACTGAAGCTTTCTTT. Translated: CASSPTGNTEAFF.

This clone was observed a single time. The V call is TRBV5-6, the J call TRBJ2-3; 8 nucleotides align to TRBD1. The CDR3 extends over 16 amino acids. With 4 bases clipped from V and 4 bases from J, the junction kept 11 bases outside the gene matches. Germline assignment: CDR1 SGHDT and CDR2 YYEEEE. As DNA, the CDR3 is TGTGCCAGCAGCAATACCGGGACAGGAAAGGCAGATACGCAGTATTTT. This codes for CASSNTGTGKADTQYF.

This clone came up once. V gene TRBV5-4 combines with J gene TRBJ2-2; 7 positions agree with TRBD1. The J segment lost 7 bases and the V segment lost 3 bases, leaving 9 bases of the junction unmatched. Germline CDR1 is SGHNT and CDR2 is YYREEE (reference sequence). The length of the CDR3 is 15 residues. The CDR3 nucleotides read TGTGCCAGCAGCTCGGTGACAGGGTCGATCGGGGAGCTGTTTTTT. Translation gives CASSSVTGSIGELFF. Complete variable domain (other parts from reference TRBV5-4 and TRBJ2-2): ETGVTQSPTHLIKTRGQQVTLRCSSQSGHNTVSWYQQALGQGPQFIFQYYREEENGRGNFPPRFSGLQFPNYSSELNVNALELDDSALYLCASSSVTGSIGELFFGEGSRLTVL.

This chain joins TRBV28 and TRBJ1-5; a possible D gene is TRBD1 (6 bases). Germline-derived CDR1 and CDR2 are MDHEN and SYDVKM. The V and J ends lost 6 bases and 6 bases respectively, with 15 bases between them. This CDR3 region has 14 residues. The CDR3 loop is CASSQGGGGQPQHF. The DNA of the CDR3 is TGTGCCAGCAGCCAAGGCGGGGGCGGTCAGCCCCAGCATTTT.

V usage is TRBV7-9 and J usage is TRBJ1-4; a possible D gene is TRBD1 (6 bases). The CDR3 has 15 residues. The germline V and J ends were trimmed by 1 base and 3 bases, with 9 bases remaining between them. Germline loops: CDR1 SEHNR, CDR2 FQNEAQ (reference sequence). The CDR3 DNA is TGTGCCAGCAGCTTAGGGCAGGGGCCTAATGAAAAACTGTTTTTT. Protein: CASSLGQGPNEKLFF.

V usage is TRBV4-1 and J usage is TRBJ1-4; D not resolved. This CDR3 is 15 amino acids long. Trimming took 4 bases from V and 7 from J, leaving 16 bases between them. Germline values: CDR1 MGHRA, CDR2 YSYEKL. The CDR3 loop reads CASSLLSRGGEKLFF. The CDR3, as DNA: TGCGCCAGCAGCCTACTTAGTCGGGGTGGTGAAAAACTGTTTTTT.